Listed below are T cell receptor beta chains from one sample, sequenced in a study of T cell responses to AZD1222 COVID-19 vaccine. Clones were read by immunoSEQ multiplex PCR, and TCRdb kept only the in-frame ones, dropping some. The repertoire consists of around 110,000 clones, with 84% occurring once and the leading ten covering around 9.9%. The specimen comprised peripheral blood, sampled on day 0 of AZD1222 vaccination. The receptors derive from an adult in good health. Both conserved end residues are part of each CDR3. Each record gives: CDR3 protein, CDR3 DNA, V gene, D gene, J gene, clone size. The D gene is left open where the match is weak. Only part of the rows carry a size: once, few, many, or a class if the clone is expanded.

cdr3_aa: CASSGGDIRSGEQFF; cdr3_nt: TGTGCCAGCAGTGGGGGTGATATCAGGTCAGGTGAGCAGTTCTTC; v_call: TRBV28; d_call: .; j_call: TRBJ2-1; clone_size: .
cdr3_aa: CASSYPIAGPQPQHF; cdr3_nt: TGTGCCAGCAGTTATCCCATAGCGGGGCCTCAGCCCCAGCATTTT; v_call: TRBV6-5; d_call: .; j_call: TRBJ1-5; clone_size: once
cdr3_aa: CASLPGGNQPQHF; cdr3_nt: TGTGCCAGTCTCCCAGGGGGCAATCAGCCCCAGCATTTT; v_call: TRBV19; d_call: .; j_call: TRBJ1-5; clone_size: .
cdr3_aa: CASSLALGTERETQYF; cdr3_nt: TGTGCCAGCAGCTTGGCTCTCGGGACAGAGAGAGAGACCCAGTACTTC; v_call: TRBV5-6; d_call: TRBD1; j_call: TRBJ2-5; clone_size: once
cdr3_aa: CAGSTGAGNTIYF; cdr3_nt: TGTGCCGGATCGACAGGGGCTGGAAACACCATATATTTT; v_call: TRBV12-3/TRBV12-4; d_call: TRBD1; j_call: TRBJ1-3; clone_size: .
cdr3_aa: CASSHQRYDETQYF; cdr3_nt: TGCGCCAGCAGCCATCAAAGATATGACGAGACCCAGTACTTC; v_call: TRBV4-1; d_call: .; j_call: TRBJ2-5; clone_size: once
cdr3_aa: CASKRGLEVVEKLFF; cdr3_nt: TGCGCCAGCAAGAGGGGGCTCGAGGTGGTAGAAAAACTGTTTTTT; v_call: TRBV10-1; d_call: TRBD1; j_call: TRBJ1-4; clone_size: .
cdr3_aa: CASSNSQGYEGYTF; cdr3_nt: TGTGCCAGCAGTAACTCACAGGGATACGAAGGCTACACCTTC; v_call: TRBV6-5; d_call: .; j_call: TRBJ1-2; clone_size: .
cdr3_aa: CASRPGTGQSYNEQFF; cdr3_nt: TGTGCCAGTAGGCCCGGGACAGGCCAATCATACAATGAGCAGTTCTTC; v_call: TRBV19; d_call: TRBD1; j_call: TRBJ2-1; clone_size: .
cdr3_aa: CASSLVTPGAQYF; cdr3_nt: TGTGCCAGCAGTTTAGTGACTCCCGGCGCGCAGTACTTC; v_call: TRBV28; d_call: .; j_call: TRBJ2-7; clone_size: .
cdr3_aa: CASSQSGQGIGNTIYF; cdr3_nt: TGCGCCAGCAGTCAATCGGGACAGGGGATTGGAAACACCATATATTTT; v_call: TRBV23-1; d_call: TRBD1; j_call: TRBJ1-3; clone_size: .
cdr3_aa: CASSLLMEGSPLHF; cdr3_nt: TGTGCCAGCAGCTTGTTGATGGAGGGTTCACCCCTCCACTTT; v_call: TRBV7-2; d_call: .; j_call: TRBJ1-6; clone_size: .
cdr3_aa: CASSPPRVSADYTGELFF; cdr3_nt: TGTGCCAGCTCACCACCCAGGGTCTCAGCCGATTACACCGGGGAGCTGTTTTTT; v_call: TRBV18; d_call: .; j_call: TRBJ2-2; clone_size: many
cdr3_aa: CASSMEDDSGNTIYF; cdr3_nt: TGCGCCAGCAGCATGGAGGACGACTCTGGAAACACCATATATTTT; v_call: TRBV5-1; d_call: .; j_call: TRBJ1-3; clone_size: few
cdr3_aa: CASSQGLAGVMNTGELFF; cdr3_nt: TGTGCCAGCAGCCAAGGACTAGCGGGAGTTATGAACACCGGGGAGCTGTTTTTT; v_call: TRBV5-4; d_call: TRBD2; j_call: TRBJ2-2; clone_size: .
cdr3_aa: CASSRTYNEQFF; cdr3_nt: TGTGCCAGCAGCCGAACCTACAATGAGCAGTTCTTC; v_call: TRBV5-6; d_call: .; j_call: TRBJ2-1; clone_size: .
cdr3_aa: CASASGPDTDTQYF; cdr3_nt: TGTGCCAGCGCTTCCGGGCCAGACACAGATACGCAGTATTTT; v_call: TRBV7-8; d_call: .; j_call: TRBJ2-3; clone_size: .
cdr3_aa: CASSEGGADPQPQHF; cdr3_nt: TGTGCCAGCTCCGAGGGGGGAGCCGACCCTCAGCCCCAGCATTTT; v_call: TRBV6-5; d_call: .; j_call: TRBJ1-5; clone_size: .
cdr3_aa: CASSYIAGETQYF; cdr3_nt: TGTGCCAGCAGTTACATAGCAGGGGAGACCCAGTACTTC; v_call: TRBV6-2/TRBV6-3; d_call: .; j_call: TRBJ2-5; clone_size: .
cdr3_aa: CASSVLSGRYNEQFF; cdr3_nt: TGTGCCAGCAGCGTCCTTAGCGGTAGATACAATGAGCAGTTCTTC; v_call: TRBV9; d_call: .; j_call: TRBJ2-1; clone_size: once
cdr3_aa: CATSASGTGENQPQHF; cdr3_nt: TGTGCCACCAGTGCCTCAGGGACAGGAGAGAATCAGCCCCAGCATTTT; v_call: TRBV24-1; d_call: TRBD1; j_call: TRBJ1-5; clone_size: .
cdr3_aa: CASSLAQGDYGYTF; cdr3_nt: TGTGCCAGCAGCTTAGCGCAGGGAGACTATGGCTACACCTTC; v_call: TRBV7-2; d_call: .; j_call: TRBJ1-2; clone_size: .
cdr3_aa: CASKTGEYGYTF; cdr3_nt: TGTGCCAGCAAAACAGGGGAGTATGGCTACACCTTC; v_call: TRBV28; d_call: TRBD1; j_call: TRBJ1-2; clone_size: .
cdr3_aa: CASSQDLSSNQPQHF; cdr3_nt: TGCGCCAGCAGCCAAGATCTTTCATCAAATCAGCCCCAGCATTTT; v_call: TRBV4-3; d_call: .; j_call: TRBJ1-5; clone_size: .
cdr3_aa: CASSLEQTQYF; cdr3_nt: TGTGCCAGCAGTCTTGAGCAGACGCAGTATTTT; v_call: TRBV6-6; d_call: .; j_call: TRBJ2-3; clone_size: .
cdr3_aa: CASSTGTGGNTIYF; cdr3_nt: TGTGCCAGTAGTACCGGGACGGGGGGAAACACCATATATTTT; v_call: TRBV19; d_call: .; j_call: TRBJ1-3; clone_size: .
cdr3_aa: CASSPLAELTEAFF; cdr3_nt: TGTGCCAGCTCACCACTCGCAGAGCTCACTGAAGCTTTCTTT; v_call: TRBV18; d_call: .; j_call: TRBJ1-1; clone_size: .
cdr3_aa: CASSQGGGPFVTLHF; cdr3_nt: TGTGCCAGCAGCCAAGGGGGGGGGCCCTTTGTCACCCTCCACTTT; v_call: TRBV3-1/TRBV3-2; d_call: .; j_call: TRBJ1-6; clone_size: .
cdr3_aa: CASRLKETQYF; cdr3_nt: TGTGCCAGCAGACTTAAAGAGACCCAGTACTTC; v_call: TRBV2; d_call: .; j_call: TRBJ2-5; clone_size: .
cdr3_aa: CASSEEEGAGAFF; cdr3_nt: TGTGCCAGCAGTGAAGAGGAGGGGGCGGGAGCTTTCTTT; v_call: TRBV6-1; d_call: TRBD1; j_call: TRBJ1-1; clone_size: once
cdr3_aa: CASRDRVVEKLFF; cdr3_nt: TGTGCCAGCAGGGACAGGGTGGTTGAAAAACTGTTTTTT; v_call: TRBV27; d_call: TRBD1; j_call: TRBJ1-4; clone_size: .
cdr3_aa: CSLNDRGGYTF; cdr3_nt: TGCAGCCTAAACGACAGGGGTGGCTACACCTTC; v_call: TRBV29-1; d_call: TRBD1; j_call: TRBJ1-2; clone_size: .
cdr3_aa: CASSQHLGEGTIYF; cdr3_nt: TGCGCCAGCAGCCAGCATTTGGGAGAAGGTACCATATATTTT; v_call: TRBV4-1; d_call: .; j_call: TRBJ1-3; clone_size: .
cdr3_aa: CASMGRTGSYF; cdr3_nt: TGTGCCAGCATGGGGAGGACCGGGTCGTATTTT; v_call: TRBV5-8; d_call: .; j_call: TRBJ2-3; clone_size: once
cdr3_aa: CASSPSGLAGDTQYF; cdr3_nt: TGTGCCAGCAGTCCATCGGGACTAGCAGGAGATACGCAGTATTTT; v_call: TRBV7-6; d_call: TRBD2; j_call: TRBJ2-3; clone_size: .
cdr3_aa: CASSYSLQLNYGYTF; cdr3_nt: TGTGCCAGCAGTTACTCGTTACAGCTTAACTATGGCTACACCTTC; v_call: TRBV6-5; d_call: .; j_call: TRBJ1-2; clone_size: .
cdr3_aa: CASSLGTGPYEQYF; cdr3_nt: TGTGCCAGCAGTCTAGGGACAGGCCCCTACGAGCAGTACTTC; v_call: TRBV27; d_call: TRBD1; j_call: TRBJ2-7; clone_size: .
cdr3_aa: CASSLTQTGPNQPQHF; cdr3_nt: TGTGCCAGCAGTTTAACCCAAACAGGGCCGAATCAGCCCCAGCATTTT; v_call: TRBV27; d_call: .; j_call: TRBJ1-5; clone_size: .
cdr3_aa: CASSQEPIGGGADTQYF; cdr3_nt: TGCGCCAGCAGCCAGGAACCTATAGGCGGGGGGGCAGATACGCAGTATTTT; v_call: TRBV4-1; d_call: TRBD2; j_call: TRBJ2-3; clone_size: .
cdr3_aa: CASSVVGSGKLFF; cdr3_nt: TGTGCCAGCAGCGTAGTAGGATCGGGGAAACTGTTTTTT; v_call: TRBV9; d_call: .; j_call: TRBJ1-4; clone_size: .
cdr3_aa: CASSSLGTGNYEQYF; cdr3_nt: TGTGCCAGCAGTAGCCTCGGGACAGGAAACTACGAGCAGTACTTC; v_call: TRBV6-2/TRBV6-3; d_call: TRBD1; j_call: TRBJ2-7; clone_size: .
cdr3_aa: CASSLGQSYEQYF; cdr3_nt: TGTGCCAGCAGTTTGGGACAGTCCTACGAGCAGTACTTC; v_call: TRBV28; d_call: TRBD1; j_call: TRBJ2-7; clone_size: .
cdr3_aa: CASRDTGDYNEQFF; cdr3_nt: TGTGCCAGCAGGGATACAGGGGACTACAATGAGCAGTTCTTC; v_call: TRBV28; d_call: TRBD1; j_call: TRBJ2-1; clone_size: .
cdr3_aa: CASRPGIPGGDTQYF; cdr3_nt: TGTGCCAGCCGCCCCGGGATCCCGGGTGGGGATACGCAGTATTTT; v_call: TRBV2; d_call: .; j_call: TRBJ2-3; clone_size: .
cdr3_aa: CAWGGLAGGELFF; cdr3_nt: TGTGCCTGGGGGGGACTAGCCGGCGGGGAGCTGTTTTTT; v_call: TRBV30; d_call: TRBD2; j_call: TRBJ2-2; clone_size: .
cdr3_aa: CSASDVGAAFF; cdr3_nt: TGCAGTGCTAGCGACGTAGGGGCAGCTTTCTTT; v_call: TRBV20-1; d_call: .; j_call: TRBJ1-1; clone_size: .